These 8 T cell receptor beta chains originate from one sample sequenced in a study of T cell responses to AZD1222 COVID-19 vaccine. The repertoire was sequenced with immunoSEQ multiplex PCR; TCRdb's copy has only in-frame clones and lacks some. The sample yields tens of thousands of clones, roughly nine tenths seen once. Sequences were derived from peripheral blood, sampled 28 days after the second AZD1222 dose. The receptors were gathered from an adult who received the AZD1222 COVID-19 vaccine.

The genes are TRBV6-1 and TRBJ1-1; D is uncertain. The ends were cut back, 3 bases at V and 2 bases at J, with 10 bases in the middle. Germline-derived CDR1 and CDR2 are MNHNS and SASEGT. The CDR3 extends over 14 amino acids. CDR3 region: CASSERRGNTEAFF. CDR3 sequence (DNA): TGTGCCAGCAGTGAGCGGCGGGGAAACACTGAAGCTTTCTTT.

This clone was seen a single time. This chain joins TRBV6-5 and TRBJ1-4; no clear D gene. Looked up from germline, CDR1 is MNHEY and CDR2 is SVGAGI. This CDR3 is 15 amino acids long. Trimming shortened V by 5 bases and J by 0 bases, and 10 bases separated the two germline ends. The CDR3 protein is CASSIPQATNEKLFF. In DNA, the CDR3 is TGTGCCAGCAGTATCCCACAAGCAACTAATGAAAAACTGTTTTTT.

This sequence joins TRBV20-1 and TRBJ2-7; perhaps TRBD1 as D (6 bases). The CDR3 has 11 amino acids. Germline CDR1 is DFQATT and CDR2 is SNEGSKA (reference sequence). The ends were cut back, 8 bases at V and 5 bases at J, with 13 bases in the middle. This chain's CDR3 is CSTKQGNEQYF. The CDR3 DNA sequence: TGCAGTACTAAACAGGGAAACGAGCAGTACTTC.

The V gene is TRBV2, the J gene TRBJ1-5, with D unresolved. Trimming removed 4 bases at V and 3 bases at J, with 7 bases between. Germline CDR1 SNHLY, CDR2 FYNNEI. The CDR3 totals 13 residues. The DNA of the CDR3 is TGTGCCAGCAGTGGGACCATCAATCAGCCCCAGCATTTT. Translating it yields CASSGTINQPQHF.

The chain joins TRBV5-1 to TRBJ2-3; D remains unclear. Germline CDR1 reads SGHRS; CDR2 reads YFSETQ. The CDR3 is made up of 16 amino acids. Trimming stripped 3 bases from V and 1 base from J, with 15 bases between. The CDR3 DNA reads as TGCGCCAGCAGCTCGACTGGGTCGTCGGGCACAGATACGCAGTATTTT. Translation gives CASSSTGSSGTDTQYF.

This chain connects TRBV7-2 to TRBJ2-7; D is undetermined. Between the trimmed V and J ends, which lost 3 bases and 6 bases, there was a span of 18 bases. This CDR3 is 15 amino acids long. The germline CDR1 and CDR2 sequences are SGHTA and FQGNSA. The CDR3 loop is CASSLTLSPRTEQYF. CDR3 nucleotides: TGTGCCAGCAGCTTGACCCTGTCTCCGAGGACCGAGCAGTACTTC.

This clone occurred many times. One junction end disagrees with the germline gene, perhaps due to a read error. J is TRBJ2-1 and V is TRBV7-7; 9 positions agree with TRBD2. Germline CDR1 SSHAT, CDR2 FNYEAQ (reference sequence). This CDR3 has 15 amino acids. The CDR3 nucleotides read TGTGCTAGCAGCTTAGGAGTAGCGGGGGAGAATGAGCAGTTCTTC. This codes for CASSLGVAGENEQFF.

J is TRBJ1-5 and V is TRBV6-5; D perhaps matches TRBD1 (6 bases). V was pared by 6 bases and J by 5 bases, with 14 bases between. This CDR3 has 14 amino acids. Germline V lookup: CDR1 MNHEY, CDR2 SVGAGI. The CDR3 bases are TGTGCCAGCAGCAGGGGTTTTGCGGATCAGCCCCAGCATTTT. It specifies CASSRGFADQPQHF.